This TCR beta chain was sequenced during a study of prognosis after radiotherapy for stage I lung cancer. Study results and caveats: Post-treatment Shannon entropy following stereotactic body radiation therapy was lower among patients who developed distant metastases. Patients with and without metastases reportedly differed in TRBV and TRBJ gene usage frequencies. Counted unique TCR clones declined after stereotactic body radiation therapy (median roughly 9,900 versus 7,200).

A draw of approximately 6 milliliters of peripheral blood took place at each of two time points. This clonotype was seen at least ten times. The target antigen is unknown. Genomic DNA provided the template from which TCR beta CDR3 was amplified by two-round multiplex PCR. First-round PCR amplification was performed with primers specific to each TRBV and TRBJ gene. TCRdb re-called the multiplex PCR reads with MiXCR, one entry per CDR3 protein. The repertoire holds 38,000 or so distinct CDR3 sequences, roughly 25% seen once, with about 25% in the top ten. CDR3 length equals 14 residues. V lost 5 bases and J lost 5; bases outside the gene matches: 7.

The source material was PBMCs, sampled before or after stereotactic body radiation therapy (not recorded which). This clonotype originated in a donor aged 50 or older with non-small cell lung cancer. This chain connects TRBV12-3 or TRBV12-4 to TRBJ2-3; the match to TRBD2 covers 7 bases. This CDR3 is CASSLAGVVDTQYF. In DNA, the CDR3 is TGTGCCAGCAGTCTCGCGGGAGTTGTAGATACGCAGTATTTT.